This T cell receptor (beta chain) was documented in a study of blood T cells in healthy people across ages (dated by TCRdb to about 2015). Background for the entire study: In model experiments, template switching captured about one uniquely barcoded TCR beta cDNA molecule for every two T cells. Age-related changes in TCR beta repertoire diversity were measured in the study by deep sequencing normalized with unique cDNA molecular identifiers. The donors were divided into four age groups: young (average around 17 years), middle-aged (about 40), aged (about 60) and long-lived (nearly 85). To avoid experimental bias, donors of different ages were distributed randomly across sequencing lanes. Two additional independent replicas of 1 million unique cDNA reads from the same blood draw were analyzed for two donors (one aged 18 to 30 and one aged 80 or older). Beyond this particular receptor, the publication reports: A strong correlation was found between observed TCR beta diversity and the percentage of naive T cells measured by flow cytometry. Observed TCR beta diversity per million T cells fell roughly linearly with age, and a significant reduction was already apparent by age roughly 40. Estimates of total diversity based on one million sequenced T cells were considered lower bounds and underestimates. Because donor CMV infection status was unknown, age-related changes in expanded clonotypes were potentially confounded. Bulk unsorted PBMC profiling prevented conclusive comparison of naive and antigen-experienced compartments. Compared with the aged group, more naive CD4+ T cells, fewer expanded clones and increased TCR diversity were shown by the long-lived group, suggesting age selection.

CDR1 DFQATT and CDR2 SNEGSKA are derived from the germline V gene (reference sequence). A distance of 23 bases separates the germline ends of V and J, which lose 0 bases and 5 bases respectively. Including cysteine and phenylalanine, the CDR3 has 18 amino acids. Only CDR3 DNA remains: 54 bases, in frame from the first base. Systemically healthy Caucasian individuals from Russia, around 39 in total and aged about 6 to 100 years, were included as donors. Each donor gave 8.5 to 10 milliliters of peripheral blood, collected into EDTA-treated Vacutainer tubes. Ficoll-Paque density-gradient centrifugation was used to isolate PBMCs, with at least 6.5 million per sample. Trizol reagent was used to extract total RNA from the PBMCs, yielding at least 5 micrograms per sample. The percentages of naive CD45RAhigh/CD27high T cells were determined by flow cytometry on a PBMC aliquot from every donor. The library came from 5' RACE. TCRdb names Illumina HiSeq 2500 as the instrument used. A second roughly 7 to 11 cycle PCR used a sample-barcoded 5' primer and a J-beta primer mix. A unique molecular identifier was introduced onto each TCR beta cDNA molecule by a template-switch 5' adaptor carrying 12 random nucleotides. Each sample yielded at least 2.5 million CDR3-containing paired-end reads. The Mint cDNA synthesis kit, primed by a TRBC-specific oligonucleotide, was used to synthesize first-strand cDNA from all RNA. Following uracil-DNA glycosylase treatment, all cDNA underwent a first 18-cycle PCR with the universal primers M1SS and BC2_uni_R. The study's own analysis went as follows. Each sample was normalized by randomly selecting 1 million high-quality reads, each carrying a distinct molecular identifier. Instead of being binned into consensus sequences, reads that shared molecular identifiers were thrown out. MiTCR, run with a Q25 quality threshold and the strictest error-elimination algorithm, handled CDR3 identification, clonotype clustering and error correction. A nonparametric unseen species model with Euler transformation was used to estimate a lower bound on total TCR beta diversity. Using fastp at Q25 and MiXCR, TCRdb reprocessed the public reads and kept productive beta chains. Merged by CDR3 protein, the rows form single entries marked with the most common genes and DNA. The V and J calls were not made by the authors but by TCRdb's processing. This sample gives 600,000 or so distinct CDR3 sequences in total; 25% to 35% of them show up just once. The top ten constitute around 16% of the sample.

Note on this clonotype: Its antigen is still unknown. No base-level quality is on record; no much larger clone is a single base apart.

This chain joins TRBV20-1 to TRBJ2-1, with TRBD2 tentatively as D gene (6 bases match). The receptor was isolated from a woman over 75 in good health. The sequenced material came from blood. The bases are TGCAGTGCTAGAGATCGCGGGCGGGGACGCCTGATAAACAATGAGCAGTTCTTC. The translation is CSARDRGRGRLINNEQFF.